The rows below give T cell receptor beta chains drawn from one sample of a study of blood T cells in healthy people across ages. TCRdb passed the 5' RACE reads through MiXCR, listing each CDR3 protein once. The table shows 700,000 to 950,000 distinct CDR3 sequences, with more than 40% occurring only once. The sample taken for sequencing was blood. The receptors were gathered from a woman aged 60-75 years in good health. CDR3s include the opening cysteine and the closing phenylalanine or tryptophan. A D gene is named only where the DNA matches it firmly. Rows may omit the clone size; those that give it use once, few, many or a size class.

CDR3: CASGGGSGRTEAFF
DNA: TGTGCCAGCGGAGGCGGGTCAGGGCGCACTGAAGCTTTCTTT
J: TRBJ1-1
D: NA
V: TRBV12-3/TRBV12-4
size: NA

CDR3: CASSLTGGEYSNQPQHF
DNA: TGTGCCAGCAGCCTGACAGGGGGCGAATATAGCAATCAGCCCCAGCATTTT
J: TRBJ1-5
D: TRBD1
V: TRBV6-2/TRBV6-3
size: NA

CDR3: CASSYREGPYEQYF
DNA: TGTGCCAGCAGTTACAGGGAAGGACCCTACGAGCAGTACTTC
J: TRBJ2-7
D: NA
V: TRBV6-5
size: few

CDR3: CSARDILANVLTF
DNA: TGCAGTGCTCGGGACATCTTGGCGAACGTCCTGACTTTC
J: TRBJ2-6
D: NA
V: TRBV20-1
size: NA

CDR3: CASRADYNNEQFF
DNA: TGTGCCAGCAGGGCGGACTACAACAATGAGCAGTTCTTC
J: TRBJ2-1
D: NA
V: TRBV2
size: few

CDR3: CASSSLAGISSYNEQFF
DNA: TGTGCCAGCAGCTCCCTTGCGGGGATCAGCTCCTACAATGAGCAGTTCTTC
J: TRBJ2-1
D: NA
V: TRBV7-9
size: many

CDR3: CASSDRGRGVHEQFF
DNA: TGTGCCAGCAGTGATCGGGGGAGGGGGGTTCATGAGCAGTTCTTC
J: TRBJ2-1
D: NA
V: TRBV6-5
size: NA

CDR3: CASRGTGSLYFYGYTF
DNA: TGTGCCAGCAGGGGGACAGGGAGTCTCTATTTCTATGGCTACACCTTC
J: TRBJ1-2
D: TRBD1
V: TRBV27
size: few

CDR3: CASSQEAGGGETQYF
DNA: TGTGCCAGCAGCCAAGAAGCGGGAGGGGGAGAGACCCAGTACTTC
J: TRBJ2-5
D: TRBD2
V: TRBV4-2
size: NA

CDR3: CASSQANRETYEQYF
DNA: TGTGCCAGCAGCCAAGCCAACAGGGAGACCTACGAGCAGTACTTC
J: TRBJ2-7
D: NA
V: TRBV4-2
size: few

CDR3: CASSQEAVNTEAFF
DNA: TGTGCCAGCAGCCAAGAGGCAGTTAACACTGAAGCTTTCTTT
J: TRBJ1-1
D: NA
V: TRBV3-1
size: NA

CDR3: CASSLTGERTEAFF
DNA: TGTGCCAGCAGTTTGACAGGGGAGCGCACTGAAGCTTTCTTT
J: TRBJ1-1
D: TRBD1
V: TRBV12-3/TRBV12-4
size: few

CDR3: CASSSRTGSYGYTF
DNA: TGTGCCAGCAGTTCGAGGACAGGTTCCTATGGCTACACCTTC
J: TRBJ1-2
D: TRBD1
V: TRBV27
size: few

CDR3: CASSFGTGSSGANVLTF
DNA: TGTGCCAGCAGCTTTGGGACAGGGAGCTCTGGGGCCAACGTCCTGACTTTC
J: TRBJ2-6
D: TRBD1
V: TRBV11-2
size: NA

CDR3: CASSIQRGGHPPFF
DNA: TGTGCCAGCAGCATCCAGCGGGGGGGCCATCCACCGTTCTTC
J: TRBJ2-1
D: TRBD2
V: TRBV6-2/TRBV6-3
size: few

CDR3: CASSLEGTGSYEQYF
DNA: TGTGCCAGCAGCTTAGAGGGGACAGGGTCATACGAGCAGTACTTC
J: TRBJ2-7
D: TRBD1
V: TRBV7-8
size: few

CDR3: CATSRVEAVYGYTF
DNA: TGTGCCACAAGCAGGGTAGAGGCTGTCTATGGCTACACCTTC
J: TRBJ1-2
D: NA
V: TRBV7-9
size: once

CDR3: CASSHSPGTSGGGGEQFF
DNA: TGTGCCAGCAGCCATTCGCCCGGGACTAGCGGGGGGGGTGGTGAGCAGTTCTTC
J: TRBJ2-1
D: TRBD2
V: TRBV6-1
size: few

CDR3: CSAEIPGRAEQYF
DNA: TGCAGTGCTGAGATCCCGGGGAGGGCCGAGCAGTACTTC
J: TRBJ2-7
D: TRBD2
V: TRBV20-1
size: NA

CDR3: CASSYAAQHYGYTF
DNA: TGTGCCAGCAGTTACGCGGCGCAGCACTATGGCTACACCTTC
J: TRBJ1-2
D: NA
V: TRBV6-6
size: once

CDR3: CARSYSRDTPYEQYF
DNA: TGTGCCAGAAGCTACAGCCGGGACACCCCATACGAGCAGTACTTC
J: TRBJ2-7
D: NA
V: TRBV2
size: NA

CDR3: CASSQYRGTEAFF
DNA: TGTGCCAGCAGCCAATACAGGGGAACTGAAGCTTTCTTT
J: TRBJ1-1
D: TRBD1
V: TRBV4-2
size: NA

CDR3: CASSTGQMMNTEAFF
DNA: TGTGCCAGCAGCACAGGACAGATGATGAACACTGAAGCTTTCTTT
J: TRBJ1-1
D: NA
V: TRBV6-5
size: few

CDR3: CASSTTSGSPTDTQYF
DNA: TGCGCCAGCAGCACCACTAGCGGGAGTCCCACAGATACGCAGTATTTT
J: TRBJ2-3
D: TRBD2
V: TRBV5-1
size: NA

CDR3: CAISERSGNNQPQHF
DNA: TGTGCCATCAGTGAGCGATCAGGAAACAATCAGCCCCAGCATTTT
J: TRBJ1-5
D: NA
V: TRBV10-3
size: few

CDR3: CAGSTGTYLTDTQYF
DNA: TGTGCCGGATCAACCGGGACTTACCTCACAGATACGCAGTATTTT
J: TRBJ2-3
D: NA
V: TRBV30
size: NA

CDR3: CSASQGHETQYF
DNA: TGCAGTGCTAGTCAAGGGCACGAGACCCAGTACTTC
J: TRBJ2-5
D: NA
V: TRBV20-1
size: NA

CDR3: CASRFPDRSHYGYTF
DNA: TGTGCCAGCAGATTCCCGGACAGGTCCCACTATGGCTACACCTTC
J: TRBJ1-2
D: TRBD1
V: TRBV12-3/TRBV12-4
size: NA

CDR3: CSAADPNSPYEQYF
DNA: TGCAGTGCCGCCGACCCGAACAGTCCCTACGAGCAGTACTTC
J: TRBJ2-7
D: NA
V: TRBV20-1
size: NA

CDR3: CSVGGDTQYF
DNA: TGCAGCGTTGGAGGGGATACGCAGTATTTT
J: TRBJ2-3
D: NA
V: TRBV29-1
size: many

CDR3: CASSRPEPNYGYTF
DNA: TGCGCCAGCAGCCGGCCGGAACCCAACTATGGCTACACCTTC
J: TRBJ1-2
D: NA
V: TRBV5-1
size: few

CDR3: CAISESGSPGYEQYF
DNA: TGTGCCATCAGTGAGTCGGGGTCTCCCGGATACGAGCAGTACTTC
J: TRBJ2-7
D: NA
V: TRBV10-3
size: many

CDR3: CSAGTARRYNEQFF
DNA: TGCAGTGCTGGGACAGCTAGGAGGTACAATGAGCAGTTCTTC
J: TRBJ2-1
D: TRBD1
V: TRBV20-1
size: few

CDR3: CASSAFFPLGEQYF
DNA: TGTGCCAGCAGCGCGTTCTTTCCGTTAGGAGAGCAGTACTTC
J: TRBJ2-4
D: NA
V: TRBV7-2
size: NA

CDR3: CASSVDRANYGYTF
DNA: TGTGCCAGCAGTGTAGACAGGGCTAACTATGGCTACACCTTC
J: TRBJ1-2
D: TRBD1
V: TRBV27
size: NA

CDR3: CASSSPFGGSYEQYF
DNA: TGTGCCAGCAGTTCCCCCTTCGGCGGATCCTACGAGCAGTACTTC
J: TRBJ2-7
D: NA
V: TRBV6-6
size: NA

CDR3: CASSDDRGTGANVLTF
DNA: TGTGCCAGCAGTGACGACAGGGGGACCGGGGCCAACGTCCTGACTTTC
J: TRBJ2-6
D: TRBD1
V: TRBV6-2/TRBV6-3
size: NA

CDR3: CASSGSGKETQYF
DNA: TGTGCCAGCAGTGGGTCAGGTAAAGAGACCCAGTACTTC
J: TRBJ2-5
D: NA
V: TRBV10-3
size: few

CDR3: CACTPGFSYEQYF
DNA: TGTGCCTGCACTCCGGGATTCTCCTACGAGCAGTACTTC
J: TRBJ2-7
D: NA
V: TRBV12-3/TRBV12-4
size: NA

CDR3: CASSLLVGETQFF
DNA: TGTGCCAGCAGCTTGCTGGTCGGAGAGACCCAGTTCTTC
J: TRBJ2-1
D: NA
V: TRBV7-2
size: NA